What follows are 27 T cell receptor beta chains derived from one specimen sequenced in a study of neurological immune-mediated disorders. MiXCR, run by TCRdb on the 5' RACE reads, gives a single entry per CDR3 protein. The data show some 28,000 distinct CDR3 sequences, with 20% to 25% seen just once and 25% to 30% held by the top ten. The sample was CD4+ T cells from blood. These receptors were collected from a man in his fifties or sixties with HTLV-1-associated myelopathy (HAM/TSP).

CDR3 sequence (DNA): TGTGCCAGCAGCTTGGCGGGGGCGCGTATGAACACTGAAGCTTTCTTT. It codes for CASSLAGARMNTEAFF. This chain links TRBV5-4 with TRBJ1-1; D is possibly TRBD1 (6 bases). The CDR3 loop spans 16 amino acids. Germline-derived CDR1 and CDR2 are SGHNT and YYREEE (reference sequence). Trimming took off 0 bases at V and 0 bases at J, with 12 bases between the two ends.

This clonotype was seen repeatedly, ten times or more. CDR3 nucleotide sequence: TGTGCCAGCAGCTTACTGGAGGGCACCGGGGAGCTGTTTTTT. Translation gives CASSLLEGTGELFF. The rearrangement uses TRBV7-2 and TRBJ2-2; D may be TRBD2 (6 bases). Trimming stripped 2 bases from V and 4 bases from J, with 8 bases between. The CDR3 totals 14 residues. CDR1 is SGHTA, CDR2 FQGNSA, per germline.

This clonotype was seen repeatedly, ten times or more. V and J are TRBV20-1 and TRBJ1-6; 8 bases align to TRBD1. Germline CDR1 DFQATT, CDR2 SNEGSKA (reference sequence). This CDR3 has 14 amino acids. V gave up 6 bases and J gave up 6 bases; unmatched junction bases: 7. The DNA for the CDR3 is TGCAGTGCAACTCGGACAGGGCCTAATTCACCCCTCCACTTT. As protein: CSATRTGPNSPLHF.

This clonotype was seen only a few times. The rearrangement joins TRBV9 to TRBJ1-6; TRBD1 matches 8 bases. V shed 4 bases, J shed 8 bases, and the junction held 8 bases outside the gene matches. This CDR3 comprises 15 residues. CDR1 and CDR2 from the germline V gene are SGDLS and YYNGEE. The CDR3 loop reads CASSTTGQGDSPLHF. CDR3 nucleotide sequence: TGTGCCAGCAGCACCACCGGACAGGGAGATTCACCCCTCCACTTT.

This clonotype was counted only a few times. The rearrangement links TRBV5-1 to TRBJ2-6, with TRBD2 matching over 7 bases. The germline V gene encodes CDR1 SGHRS and CDR2 YFSETQ. V trimming: 0 bases; J trimming: 3 bases; junction bases outside the gene matches: 15. This CDR3 has 20 amino acids. CDR3 DNA sequence: TGCGCCAGCAGCTTGGCCCCCGGGAGGCCCCTACCTAGTGGGGCCAACGTCCTGACTTTC. Translating gives CASSLAPGRPLPSGANVLTF.

This clonotype was counted ten times or more. This rearrangement joins TRBV25-1 to TRBJ2-7; 10 bases align to TRBD1. Trimming removed 4 bases from V and 6 bases from J; junction bases left unmatched: 3. The germline gives CDR1 MGHDK, CDR2 SYGVNS. The CDR3 has 13 residues. CDR3 coding DNA: TGTGCCAGCAGTGGACAGGGGGCGAGCGAGCAGTACTTC. Its protein product is CASSGQGASEQYF.

In this sample, this clonotype turned up many times. The rearrangement links TRBV7-3 to TRBJ2-1, with 14 bases aligning to TRBD2. The V gene's germline CDR1 is SGHTA and CDR2 FQGTGA. CDR3 length: 17 amino acids. J lost 7 bases, V lost 4 bases, and 9 bases had no gene match. The DNA of the CDR3 is TGTGCCAGCAGCTCCCCAGGGACTAGCGGGAGAGGGAATGAGCAGTTCTTC. It is translated as CASSSPGTSGRGNEQFF.

This clonotype was counted ten times or more. The chain carries TRBV20-1 and TRBJ2-5; D is uncertain. This CDR3 spans 12 amino acids. V lost 3 bases to trimming and J lost 2 bases, with 7 bases between them. Germline V gene sequence: CDR1 DFQATT, CDR2 SNEGSKA (reference sequence). DNA for the CDR3: TGCAGTGCTAGTGGCTCTCAAGAGACCCAGTACTTC. Protein: CSASGSQETQYF.

This sequence joins TRBV10-3 and TRBJ1-2; TRBD1 matches 7 bases. The CDR3 extends over 15 amino acids. V shed 10 bases, J shed 2 bases, and the junction held 13 bases outside the gene matches. CDR1 is ENHRY and CDR2 is SYGVKD in the germline V gene. CDR3 DNA sequence: TGTGCCAGCAACCGGGACAGAGAATCAAACTATGGCTACACCTTC. As protein: CASNRDRESNYGYTF.

This clonotype was seen repeatedly, ten times or more. V and J are TRBV2 and TRBJ1-1, with D unresolved. V lost 5 bases to trimming and J lost 2 bases, with 0 bases between them. The CDR3 length is 10 residues. Germline V gene lookup returns CDR1 SNHLY and CDR2 FYNNEI. This CDR3 is CASSNTEAFF. The CDR3 coding sequence is TGTGCCAGCAGTAACACTGAAGCTTTCTTT.

This clonotype was counted ten times or more. J is TRBJ2-1 and V is TRBV12-3 or TRBV12-4; a weak D match, TRBD1 (8 bases). With 3 bases removed from V and 8 bases from J, the gap between germline ends came to 17 bases. The length of the CDR3 is 15 residues. The chain's CDR3 is CASSFGQGGSHEQFF. DNA of the CDR3: TGTGCCAGCAGTTTTGGACAGGGAGGGAGCCATGAGCAGTTCTTC.

About this clonotype: An end of the junction does not agree with germline; a read error may underlie this. The J gene is TRBJ1-1, the V gene TRBV5-1; no firm D call. Per germline, CDR1 SGHRS and CDR2 YFSETQ. The CDR3 is made up of 15 amino acids. The CDR3 region has the DNA TGCGACAGCAGCCTAGGACGGACTAGGAACACTGAAGCTTTCTTT. Translating gives CDSSLGRTRNTEAFF. The whole variable domain, filled in from reference TRBV5-1 and TRBJ1-1, reads KAGVTQTPRYLIKTRGQQVTLSCSPISGHRSVSWYQQTPGQGLQFLFEYFSETQRNKGNFPGRFSGRQFSNSRSEMNVSTLELGDSALYLCDSSLGRTRNTEAFFGQGTRLTVV.

At least ten counts were recorded for this clonotype. V usage is TRBV5-1 and J usage is TRBJ1-1; D uncertain. CDR1 is SGHRS and CDR2 is YFSETQ in the germline V gene. V lost 1 base and J 0 bases, leaving 16 bases between the germline ends. There are 17 residues in the CDR3. CDR3 DNA: TGCGCCAGCAGCTTGTTTGGGGTTCAGGAGCTGAACACTGAAGCTTTCTTT. As protein: CASSLFGVQELNTEAFF.

The V gene is TRBV4-2, the J gene TRBJ1-5; 7 bases line up with TRBD1. CDR3 size: 18 residues. After removal of 9 bases from V and 0 bases from J, the junction contained 17 bases not matched to a gene. CDR1 is LGHNA, CDR2 YNFKEQ, per germline. CDR3 loop: CARNSRGLWVDSNQPQHF. As DNA, the CDR3 is TGTGCCAGAAACTCAAGGGGGCTGTGGGTAGATAGCAATCAGCCCCAGCATTTT.

This clonotype was detected many times. J is TRBJ1-1 and V is TRBV6-1; 11 nucleotides line up with TRBD1. From germline, CDR1 is MNHNS and CDR2 SASEGT. The CDR3 totals 15 residues. V trimming: 5 bases; J trimming: 5 bases; junction bases outside the gene matches: 7. This CDR3 is CASSSAGTGGTEAFF. CDR3 DNA sequence: TGTGCCAGCAGTTCAGCCGGGACAGGGGGGACTGAAGCTTTCTTT.

The chain uses TRBV19 and TRBJ2-1; unclear D gene. This CDR3 has 15 amino acids. Germline assignment: CDR1 LNHDA and CDR2 SQIVND (reference sequence). V was clipped by 2 bases and J by 1 base, with 9 bases between them. DNA for the CDR3: TGTGCCAGTAGTATAAGAACGAGATCCTACAATGAGCAGTTCTTC. This codes for CASSIRTRSYNEQFF.

The chain has TRBV2 and TRBJ2-4, with TRBD2 matching over 7 bases. The length of the CDR3 is 14 residues. J lost 4 bases, V lost 1 base, and 1 base had no gene match. Looked up from germline, CDR1 is SNHLY and CDR2 is FYNNEI. CDR3 nucleotide sequence: TGTGCCAGCAGTGAAGAGCGGGGAAAAAACATTCAGTACTTC. Translation gives CASSEERGKNIQYF.

This clonotype occurred many times. V is TRBV6-5 and J is TRBJ1-1, with no clear D. This CDR3 spans 16 amino acids. The ends were cut back, 6 bases at V and 0 bases at J, with 17 bases in the middle. Germline V gives CDR1 MNHEY, CDR2 SVGAGI. The CDR3 bases are TGTGCCAGCAGCGGCAGAGACCTCAAACTGAACACTGAAGCTTTCTTT. It is translated as CASSGRDLKLNTEAFF.

The chain uses TRBV3-1 and TRBJ2-3; TRBD2 aligns across 12 bases. The germline V gene encodes CDR1 LGHDT and CDR2 YNNKEL (reference sequence). Trimming took 5 bases from V and 1 from J; bases not matched to a gene: 4. This CDR3 has 16 residues. CDR3 sequence reads: CASSARTSGGTDTQYF. CDR3 DNA sequence: TGTGCCAGCAGCGCCCGGACTAGCGGGGGCACAGATACGCAGTATTTT.

This clonotype was recorded at least ten times. J is TRBJ1-5 and V is TRBV6-2 or TRBV6-3; 7 bases align to TRBD1. V shed 5 bases and J 2 bases; nucleotides not matched to a gene: 18. The CDR3 contains 19 residues. Germline CDR1 is MNHEY and CDR2 is SVGEGT. The CDR3: CASSPNFRTGENGNQPQHF. The DNA for the CDR3 is TGTGCCAGCAGTCCCAACTTTCGGACAGGAGAAAACGGCAATCAGCCCCAGCATTTT.

The table lists this clonotype with many counts. The chain has TRBV5-1 and TRBJ1-4; 7 bases are shared with TRBD1. J gave up 0 bases and V 4 bases, and 3 bases lay outside the gene matches. CDR3 length: 15 amino acids. Germline CDR1 SGHRS, CDR2 YFSETQ. CDR3 in DNA: TGCGCCAGCAGCACAGGACAGGCAACTAATGAAAAACTGTTTTTT. Its translation is CASSTGQATNEKLFF.

At least ten counts were recorded for this clonotype. The chain has TRBV12-3 or TRBV12-4 and TRBJ2-7; D possibly corresponds to TRBD2 (6 bases). This CDR3 comprises 13 residues. Trimming removed 1 base at V and 7 bases at J, with 11 bases between. The CDR3 is CASSLGGRGEQYF. In DNA form, the CDR3 reads TGTGCCAGCAGTTTAGGGGGTCGGGGGGAGCAGTACTTC.

This clonotype was detected ten times or more. The genes are TRBV2 and TRBJ1-5; a weak D match, TRBD1 (6 bases). V lost 3 bases, J lost 3 bases, and 12 bases lay in between. Germline V gene sequence: CDR1 SNHLY, CDR2 FYNNEI. The CDR3 covers 15 residues. Written as DNA, the CDR3 is TGTGCCAGCAGTGAGGACAGCCTAACCAATCAGCCCCAGCATTTT. Its translation is CASSEDSLTNQPQHF.

This clonotype came up many times. This chain uses TRBV5-1 with TRBJ2-2; no clear D gene. Germline V gene lookup returns CDR1 SGHRS and CDR2 YFSETQ. Trimming left V 2 bases short and J 5 bases short, with 13 bases between. The CDR3 length is 15 residues. This chain's CDR3 is CASSFLVMGTGELFF. CDR3 DNA sequence: TGCGCCAGCAGCTTCTTGGTAATGGGGACCGGGGAGCTGTTTTTT.

The rearrangement joins TRBV5-5 to TRBJ1-3; tentatively, D is TRBD1 (5 bases). The germline V gene encodes CDR1 SGHKS and CDR2 YYEKEE (reference sequence). The CDR3 is 18 residues long. V was shortened by 0 bases and J by 4 bases, with 20 bases between the two germline ends. The CDR3 region is CASSLAGEGTRSGNTIYF. CDR3 nucleotides: TGTGCCAGCAGCTTGGCGGGTGAAGGGACGAGATCCGGAAACACCATATATTTT.

Comment on this clonotype: Being one base from a much bigger clone, this may be a read error. The chain is built from TRBV20-1 and TRBJ2-3; TRBD2 matches 7 bases. Germline CDR1 DFQATT, CDR2 SNEGSKA (reference sequence). The CDR3 loop spans 14 amino acids. For the CDR3, the DNA is TGCAGTGCACCTCAGCGGGGCTACACAAATACGCAGTATTTT. Its protein is CSAPQRGYTNTQYF.

This rearrangement joins TRBV5-6 to TRBJ2-2; D may be TRBD2 (6 bases). CDR3 length: 16 amino acids. From germline, CDR1 is SGHDT and CDR2 YYEEEE. V lost 4 bases to trimming and J lost 2 bases, with 15 bases between them. The CDR3 DNA is TGTGCCAGCAGCAGTTTGGGACTCTCTAACACCGGGGAGCTGTTTTTT. Its protein product is CASSSLGLSNTGELFF.